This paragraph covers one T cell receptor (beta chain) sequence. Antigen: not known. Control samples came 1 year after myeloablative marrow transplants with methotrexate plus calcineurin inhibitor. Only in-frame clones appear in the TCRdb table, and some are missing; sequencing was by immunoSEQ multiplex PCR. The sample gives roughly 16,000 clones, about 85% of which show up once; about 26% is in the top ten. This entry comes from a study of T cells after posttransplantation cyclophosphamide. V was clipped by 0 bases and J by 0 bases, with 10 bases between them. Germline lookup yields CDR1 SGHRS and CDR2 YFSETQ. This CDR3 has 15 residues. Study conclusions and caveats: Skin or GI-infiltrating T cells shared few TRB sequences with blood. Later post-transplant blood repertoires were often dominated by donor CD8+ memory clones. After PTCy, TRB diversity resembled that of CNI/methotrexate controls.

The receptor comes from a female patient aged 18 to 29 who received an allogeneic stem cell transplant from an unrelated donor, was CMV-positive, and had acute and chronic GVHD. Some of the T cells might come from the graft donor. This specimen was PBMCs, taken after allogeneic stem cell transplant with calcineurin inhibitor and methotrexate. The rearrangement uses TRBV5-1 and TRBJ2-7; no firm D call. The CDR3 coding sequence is TGCGCCAGCAGCTTGGCCCTCGGTAACTCCTACGAGCAGTACTTC. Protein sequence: CASSLALGNSYEQYF.